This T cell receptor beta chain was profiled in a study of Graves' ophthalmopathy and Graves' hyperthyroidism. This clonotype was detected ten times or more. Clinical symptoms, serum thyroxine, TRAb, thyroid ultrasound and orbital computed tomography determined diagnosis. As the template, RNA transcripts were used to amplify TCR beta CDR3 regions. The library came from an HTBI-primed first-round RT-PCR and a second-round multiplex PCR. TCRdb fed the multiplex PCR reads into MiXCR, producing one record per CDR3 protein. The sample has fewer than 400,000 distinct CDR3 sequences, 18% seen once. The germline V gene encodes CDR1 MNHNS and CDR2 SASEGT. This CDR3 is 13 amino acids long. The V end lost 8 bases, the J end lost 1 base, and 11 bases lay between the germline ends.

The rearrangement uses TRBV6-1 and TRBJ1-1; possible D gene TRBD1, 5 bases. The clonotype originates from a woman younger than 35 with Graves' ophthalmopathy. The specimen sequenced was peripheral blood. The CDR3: CASLRVGNTEAFF. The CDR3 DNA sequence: TGTGCCAGCCTCAGGGTGGGGAACACTGAAGCTTTCTTT.